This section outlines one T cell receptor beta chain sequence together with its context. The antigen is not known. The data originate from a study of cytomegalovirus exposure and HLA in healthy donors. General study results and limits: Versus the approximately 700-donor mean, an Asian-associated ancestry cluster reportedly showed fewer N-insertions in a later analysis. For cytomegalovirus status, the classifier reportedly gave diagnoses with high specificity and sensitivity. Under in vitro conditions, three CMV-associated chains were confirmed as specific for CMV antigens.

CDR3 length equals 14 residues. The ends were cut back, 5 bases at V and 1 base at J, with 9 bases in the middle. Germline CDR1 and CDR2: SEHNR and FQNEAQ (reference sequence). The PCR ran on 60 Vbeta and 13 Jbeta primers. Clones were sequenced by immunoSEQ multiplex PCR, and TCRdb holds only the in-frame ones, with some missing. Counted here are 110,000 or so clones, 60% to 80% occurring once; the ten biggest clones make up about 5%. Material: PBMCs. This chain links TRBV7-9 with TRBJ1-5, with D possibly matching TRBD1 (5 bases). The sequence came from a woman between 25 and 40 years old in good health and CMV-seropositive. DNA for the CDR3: TGTGCCAGCAGCCGACCAGGGAGCAATCAGCCCCAGCATTTT. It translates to CASSRPGSNQPQHF.